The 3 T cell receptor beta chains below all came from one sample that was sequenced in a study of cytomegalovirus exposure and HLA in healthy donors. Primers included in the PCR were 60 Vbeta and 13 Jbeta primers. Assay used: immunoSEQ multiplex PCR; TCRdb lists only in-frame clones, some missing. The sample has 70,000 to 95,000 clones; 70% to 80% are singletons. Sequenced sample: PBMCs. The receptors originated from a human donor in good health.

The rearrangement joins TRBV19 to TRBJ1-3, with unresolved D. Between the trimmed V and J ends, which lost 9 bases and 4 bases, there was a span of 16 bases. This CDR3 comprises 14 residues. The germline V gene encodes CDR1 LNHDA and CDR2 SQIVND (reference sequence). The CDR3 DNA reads TGTGCCAGCGTTCCAAGACGGAGGGGAAACACCATATATTTT. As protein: CASVPRRRGNTIYF. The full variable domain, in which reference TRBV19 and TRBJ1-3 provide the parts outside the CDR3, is DGGITQSPKYLFRKEGQNVTLSCEQNLNHDAMYWYRQDPGQGLRLIYYSQIVNDFQKGDIAEGYSVSREKKESFPLTVTSAQKNPTAFYLCASVPRRRGNTIYFGEGSWLTVV.

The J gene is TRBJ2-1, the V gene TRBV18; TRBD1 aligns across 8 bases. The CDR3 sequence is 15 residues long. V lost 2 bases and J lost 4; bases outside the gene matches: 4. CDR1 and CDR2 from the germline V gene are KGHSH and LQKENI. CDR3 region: CASSPAGTGYNEQFF. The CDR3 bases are TGTGCCAGCTCACCAGCCGGGACAGGATACAATGAGCAGTTCTTC.

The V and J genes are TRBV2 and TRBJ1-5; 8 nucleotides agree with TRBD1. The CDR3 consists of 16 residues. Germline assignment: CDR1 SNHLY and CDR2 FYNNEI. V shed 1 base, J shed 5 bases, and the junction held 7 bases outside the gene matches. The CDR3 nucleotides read TGTGCCAGCAGTGAAGGGCGGCAGGGGGCGGATCAGCCCCAGCATTTT. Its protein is CASSEGRQGADQPQHF.